Below are 16 T cell receptor beta chains sequenced from a single sample in a study of TIL therapy for anti-PD-1-resistant metastatic lung cancer. Indicated time point: pre-treatment sample, taken before nivolumab and TIL therapy. This was the immunoSEQ v3 assay. This table comes from immunoSEQ multiplex PCR, and its TCRdb copy is limited to in-frame clones, with some not included. In the table there are approximately 53,000 clones, 65% to 80% of which are singletons. Source: blood, taken at baseline. The receptors stem from a woman between 30 and 80 years old with non-small cell lung cancer.

V and J are TRBV7-9 and TRBJ2-2; D not resolved. Trimming removed 2 bases from V and 3 bases from J, with 13 bases in between. The CDR3 loop spans 16 amino acids. In germline, CDR1 is SEHNR, CDR2 FQNEAQ (reference sequence). This CDR3 is CASSLPGVSYTGELFF. Here the CDR3 DNA reads TGTGCCAGCAGCTTACCGGGTGTATCCTACACCGGGGAGCTGTTTTTT.

This chain connects TRBV7-2 to TRBJ1-1; D not resolved. Germline lookup yields CDR1 SGHTA and CDR2 FQGNSA. V was cut by 7 bases and J by 4 bases, with 7 bases left in between. The CDR3 sequence is 11 residues long. CDR3 region: CASKGGTEAFF. As DNA, the CDR3 is TGTGCCAGCAAGGGAGGCACTGAAGCTTTCTTT.

The chain couples TRBV13 to TRBJ2-3; 9 bases agree with TRBD2. Germline values: CDR1 PRHDT, CDR2 FYEKMQ (reference sequence). This CDR3 contains 16 residues. The trim removed 1 base at V and 2 bases at J, leaving 4 bases unmatched. The CDR3 region is CASSLVAGDSTDTQYF. DNA of the CDR3: TGTGCCAGCAGCTTAGTAGCGGGGGACTCCACAGATACGCAGTATTTT.

Points on this clone: The sample carries other DNA sequences with the same CDR3. This chain uses TRBV20-1 with TRBJ2-5; D gene ambiguous. The germline V and J ends were trimmed by 6 bases and 6 bases, with 11 bases remaining between them. The CDR3 runs to 11 residues. Germline V CDR1 and CDR2: DFQATT, SNEGSKA (reference sequence). CDR3 nucleotide sequence: TGCAGTGCCGGTGGGCGGCAGACCCAGTACTTC. Protein: CSAGGRQTQYF.

This clone has only one observation. The chain is built from TRBV7-9 and TRBJ2-3, with D perhaps TRBD1 (5 bases). V was clipped by 1 base and J by 0 bases, with 14 bases between them. The germline V gene encodes CDR1 SEHNR and CDR2 FQNEAQ (reference sequence). The CDR3 length is 17 residues. Here the CDR3 reads CASSLGAGKASTDTQYF. The CDR3 nucleotides read TGTGCCAGCAGCTTAGGGGCAGGGAAGGCTAGCACAGATACGCAGTATTTT.

To note about this clone: At one end the junction does not follow the germline gene, possibly because of a read error. CDR3 sequence (DNA): TGTGCCAGCAGAGAAGGGGGCGCGGGGTCTGGAAACACCATATATTTT. Amino acid sequence: CASREGGAGSGNTIYF. The chain joins TRBV6-1 to TRBJ1-3; 7 nucleotides agree with TRBD1. The CDR3 has 16 amino acids. From germline, CDR1 is MNHNS and CDR2 SASEGT.

Points on this clone: Its ends do not fully match the called genes, so a read error is possible. The chain uses TRBV7-8 and TRBJ1-2; D unclear. In germline, CDR1 is SGHVS, CDR2 FQNEAQ. This CDR3 contains 14 residues. The CDR3 DNA reads as TGTGCCAGCAGCTTAGAGGGCGGGATTTATGGCTGCACCTTC. As protein: CASSLEGGIYGCTF.

The chain is built from TRBV28 and TRBJ1-3; D gene uncertain. The V gene lost 5 bases and the J gene lost 3 bases, with 11 bases spanning the gap. Germline CDR1 MDHEN, CDR2 SYDVKM. The CDR3 runs 14 residues. As DNA, the CDR3 is TGTGCCAGCAGTGTTCAGGCCCTTGGAAACACCATATATTTT. Protein sequence: CASSVQALGNTIYF. The full variable domain, with the rest looked up from reference TRBV28 and TRBJ1-3, is DVKVTQSSRYLVKRTGEKVFLECVQDMDHENMFWYRQDPGLGLRLIYFSYDVKMKEKGDIPEGYSVSREKKERFSLILESASTNQTSMYLCASSVQALGNTIYFGEGSWLTVV.

The chain combines TRBV27 with TRBJ2-7; possible D gene TRBD1, 7 bases. The CDR3 has 15 residues. In germline, CDR1 is MNHEY, CDR2 SMNVEV (reference sequence). Trimming pared 6 bases from V and 3 bases from J, leaving 18 bases between. This chain's CDR3 is CASRVRQGGGYEQYF. CDR3 in DNA: TGTGCCAGCAGGGTAAGACAGGGAGGCGGCTACGAGCAGTACTTC.

This chain connects TRBV6-5 to TRBJ1-6; 8 bases map to TRBD1. V trimming: 0 bases; J trimming: 7 bases; junction bases outside the gene matches: 2. This CDR3 is 15 amino acids long. The germline V gene encodes CDR1 MNHEY and CDR2 SVGAGI. The CDR3, as DNA: TGTGCCAGCAGTTACTCGCCAGGGGGCAATTCACCCCTCCACTTT. Its protein is CASSYSPGGNSPLHF.

The chain links TRBV28 to TRBJ1-5; TRBD1 is a possible D gene (5 bases). CDR3 length: 15 residues. Trimming removed 2 bases at V and 3 bases at J, with 11 bases between. From germline, CDR1 is MDHEN and CDR2 SYDVKM. CDR3 residues: CASSLISRDNQPQHF. Written as DNA, the CDR3 is TGTGCCAGCAGTTTAATTAGCAGGGACAATCAGCCCCAGCATTTT.

This rearrangement joins TRBV11-3 to TRBJ2-2; a possible D gene is TRBD2 (6 bases). The CDR3 loop spans 14 amino acids. Germline lookup yields CDR1 SGHNT and CDR2 YENEEA. Deletions cut 2 bases from V and 3 bases from J, with 7 bases between. CDR3 sequence: CASSLTGDTGELFF. CDR3 nucleotide sequence: TGTGCCAGCAGCTTAACGGGGGACACCGGGGAGCTGTTTTTT.

The count of this clone is one. The V call is TRBV6-4, the J call TRBJ2-3; TRBD1 might be the D (6 bases). Trimming cost V 6 bases and J 0 bases, with 13 bases left between them. Germline CDR1 reads MRHNA; CDR2 reads SNTAGT. The CDR3 sequence is 15 residues long. The CDR3: CASSVQGLSTDTQYF. The CDR3 bases are TGTGCCAGCAGCGTCCAGGGGCTTAGCACAGATACGCAGTATTTT.

V gene TRBV29-1 combines with J gene TRBJ1-5; D remains ambiguous. The CDR3 has 13 amino acids. V lost 6 bases, J lost 0 bases, and 9 bases lay in between. Germline lookup yields CDR1 SQVTM and CDR2 ANQGSEA. The CDR3 bases are TGCAGCGTCCAAGGCGGTAGCAATCAGCCCCAGCATTTT. This encodes CSVQGGSNQPQHF.

The CDR3 DNA reads TGTGCCCGGGGGGACAGGGGGAATGAAAAACTGTTTTTT. This gives the protein CARGDRGNEKLFF. The rearrangement links TRBV30 to TRBJ1-4; 11 bases map to TRBD1. In germline, CDR1 is GTSNPN, CDR2 SVGIG (reference sequence). The V segment lost 8 bases and the J segment 5 bases; nucleotides outside the gene matches: 4. This CDR3 is 13 amino acids long.

This chain joins TRBV11-2 and TRBJ2-5; a possible D gene is TRBD2 (6 bases). Germline CDR1 reads SGHAT; CDR2 reads FQNNGV. This CDR3 spans 13 amino acids. Trimming stripped 3 bases from V and 5 bases from J, with 10 bases between. For the CDR3, the DNA is TGTGCCAGCAGCTTCGTGGGGAGGGAGACCCAGTACTTC. Protein product: CASSFVGRETQYF.